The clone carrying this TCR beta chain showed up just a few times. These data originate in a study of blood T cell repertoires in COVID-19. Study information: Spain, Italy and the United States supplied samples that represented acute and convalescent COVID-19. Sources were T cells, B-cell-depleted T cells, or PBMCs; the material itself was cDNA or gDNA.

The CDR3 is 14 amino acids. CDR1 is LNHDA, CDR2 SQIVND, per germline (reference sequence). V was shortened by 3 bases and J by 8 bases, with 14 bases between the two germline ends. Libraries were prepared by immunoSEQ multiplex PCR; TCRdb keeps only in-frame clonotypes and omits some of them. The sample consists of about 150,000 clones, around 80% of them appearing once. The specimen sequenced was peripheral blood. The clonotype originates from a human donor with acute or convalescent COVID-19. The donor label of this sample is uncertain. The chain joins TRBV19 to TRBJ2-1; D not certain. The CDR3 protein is CASSIVALFHEQFF. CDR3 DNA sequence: TGTGCCAGTAGTATTGTCGCGTTATTCCATGAGCAGTTCTTC.